This is a list of T cell receptor beta chains from one sample in a study of shared clonotypes between healthy human individuals. The data were produced by immunoSEQ multiplex PCR, yet TCRdb's version contains in-frame clones alone and is incomplete. The top ten hold 0.37% of the sample, which has 2 million to 2.5 million clones, 85% to 95% seen once. The source material was naive CD4+ T cells from PBMCs. The receptors stem from a man younger than 35 in good health. Some clones in this sample may be carry-over from other donors' samples. Each CDR3 is given with its conserved first and last residue. Fields, in order: clone size, J gene, V gene, D gene, CDR3 DNA, CDR3 protein. The D gene is left open where the match is weak. Size tells how often a clone was seen (once, few, many) or the class of an expanded clone, and some rows leave it out.

. | TRBJ1-2 | TRBV5-8 | . | TGTGCCAGCAGCTTGCCCCCCGGGGGGGGCTACACCTTC | CASSLPPGGGYTF
. | TRBJ2-3 | TRBV5-1 | . | TGCGCCAGCAGCTTGACGGGGGCCGGAGGGGATACGCAGTATTTT | CASSLTGAGGDTQYF
. | TRBJ2-3 | TRBV5-1 | TRBD2 | TGCGCCAGCAGCACGCGACTAGCGGGAGACACAGATACGCAGTATTTT | CASSTRLAGDTDTQYF
. | TRBJ2-5 | TRBV5-1 | . | TGCGCCAGCAGCTTGGGGGCCCTAGGAGAGACCCAGTACTTC | CASSLGALGETQYF
. | TRBJ2-7 | TRBV7-9 | . | TGTGCCAGCAGCCCGGCAGGAACCTACGAGCAGTACTTC | CASSPAGTYEQYF
. | TRBJ1-1 | TRBV30 | . | TGTGCCTGGGTCGGGGGGGGCGCGGACACTGAAGCTTTCTTT | CAWVGGGADTEAFF
. | TRBJ2-1 | TRBV19 | TRBD2 | TGTGCCAGTAGGAAGAGACCGGGACTAGCGGGAGAGGCCTACAATGAGCAGTTCTTC | CASRKRPGLAGEAYNEQFF
. | TRBJ2-3 | TRBV29-1 | . | TGCAGCGTTGGGCTCGGTGGCACAGATACGCAGTATTTT | CSVGLGGTDTQYF
. | TRBJ2-3 | TRBV29-1 | TRBD2 | TGCAGCGGCTCTAGCGGGAATGGGGATACGCAGTATTTT | CSGSSGNGDTQYF
. | TRBJ2-1 | TRBV28 | . | TGTGCCAGCACGGACGGTAGCTCCTACAATGAGCAGTTCTTC | CASTDGSSYNEQFF
. | TRBJ1-5 | TRBV27 | . | TGTGCCAGCAGTTTACTCCGGGGCGATCAGCCCCAGCATTTT | CASSLLRGDQPQHF
. | TRBJ1-3 | TRBV11-2 | TRBD1 | TGTGCCAGCAGCCCAAGGCAGGGGGCCTTGGACACCATATATTTT | CASSPRQGALDTIYF
. | TRBJ1-5 | TRBV19 | . | TGTGCCAGTAGTATGGGGGGGATCGGGCCCCAGCATTTT | CASSMGGIGPQHF
. | TRBJ2-7 | TRBV7-2 | . | TGTGCCAGCAGTCTAGTCTTTAGGGGTCGATTGGCCTACGAGCAGTACTTC | CASSLVFRGRLAYEQYF
. | TRBJ1-4 | TRBV9 | . | TGTGCCAGCAGCGTAGGTGGCAGGGGCGATGAAAAACTGTTTTTT | CASSVGGRGDEKLFF
. | TRBJ2-1 | TRBV28 | TRBD2 | TGTGCCAGCACCCCAGGACTAGCGGGGGTTTTCTACAATGAGCAGTTCTTC | CASTPGLAGVFYNEQFF
. | TRBJ2-7 | TRBV19 | TRBD2 | TGTGCCAGTAGTAGCCACTCCTCCGGGACTAGCTCCGAGCAGTACTTC | CASSSHSSGTSSEQYF
. | TRBJ2-5 | TRBV9 | . | TGTGCCAGCAGCGTAGACACGGTGGGAGAGACCCAGTACTTC | CASSVDTVGETQYF
. | TRBJ2-3 | TRBV9 | . | TGTGCCAGCAGCGCCTTCAATGGTGGCACAGATACGCAGTATTTT | CASSAFNGGTDTQYF
once | TRBJ1-5 | TRBV27 | . | TGTGCCAGCAGTTTAGGACGGGTCAATCAGCCCCAGCATTTT | CASSLGRVNQPQHF
. | TRBJ1-3 | TRBV6-1 | . | TGTGCCAGCAGTGAATGGCGGATCTCTGGAAACACCATATATTTT | CASSEWRISGNTIYF
. | TRBJ1-5 | TRBV2 | . | TGTGCCAGCAGGCGTAGTAGGAATAGCAATCAGCCCCAGCATTTT | CASRRSRNSNQPQHF
. | TRBJ2-3 | TRBV5-1 | TRBD2 | TGCGCCAGCAGCCGCGACCCCAGCGGGAGTACAGATACGCAGTATTTT | CASSRDPSGSTDTQYF
. | TRBJ2-3 | TRBV7-3 | TRBD2 | TGTGCCAGCAGCCCTCGGACTAGTTTCTCAGATACGCAGTATTTT | CASSPRTSFSDTQYF
. | TRBJ1-5 | TRBV7-9 | TRBD1 | TGTGCCAGCAGCCCCAGGGGGGAAGGCAATCAGCCCCAGCATTTT | CASSPRGEGNQPQHF
. | TRBJ2-2 | TRBV9 | TRBD2 | TGTGCCAGCAGCCCCTTCGGGGGAGGGCCGACCGGGGAGCTGTTTTTT | CASSPFGGGPTGELFF
. | TRBJ1-4 | TRBV6-5 | . | TGTGCCAGCAGTCCGACACGGGGAACTAATGAAAAACTGTTTTTT | CASSPTRGTNEKLFF
. | TRBJ2-3 | TRBV28 | . | TGTGCCATTCTTGGGGCGACAGATACGCAGTATTTT | CAILGATDTQYF
. | TRBJ1-5 | TRBV28 | TRBD1 | TGTGCCAGCGCAACAGGGGGCGAAGATCAGCCCCAGCATTTT | CASATGGEDQPQHF
once | TRBJ2-5 | TRBV10-3 | TRBD2 | TGTGCCATCAGTGAGTCCGGGGGGAGGGAGACCCAGTACTTC | CAISESGGRETQYF
. | TRBJ2-1 | TRBV7-8 | . | TGTGCCAGCAGCTTAGAGGGTTGGGAGCAGTTCTTC | CASSLEGWEQFF
once | TRBJ2-7 | TRBV21-1 | . | TGTGCCAGCAGCCCAAAAGGCCTAGCGGGAGACACGATAGAATACGAGCAGTACTTC | CASSPKGLAGDTIEYEQYF
. | TRBJ1-2 | TRBV18 | TRBD1 | TGTGCCAGCTCACCACTTGGGACAGGGGGCAACTATGGCTACACCTTC | CASSPLGTGGNYGYTF
. | TRBJ2-2 | TRBV11-2 | . | TGTGCCAGCAGCTTGCTAAAGAACACCGGGGAGCTGTTTTTT | CASSLLKNTGELFF
. | TRBJ2-4 | TRBV4-2 | . | TGTGCCAGCAGCCAAGATCTACAGGGTTCCAAAAACATTCAGTACTTC | CASSQDLQGSKNIQYF
. | TRBJ2-5 | TRBV27 | . | TGTGCCAGCAGGAGGATCCTTGGACCTGAGGAGACCCAGTACTTC | CASRRILGPEETQYF
. | TRBJ2-1 | TRBV5-1 | . | TGCGCCAGCAGCTTGGGGGCTTTTCGAGTATTGGGTGACTACAATGAGCAGTTCTTC | CASSLGAFRVLGDYNEQFF
. | TRBJ2-5 | TRBV19 | TRBD2 | TGTGCCAGTAGTGAGGCTTTGCGCGGGAGCGAGACCCAGTACTTC | CASSEALRGSETQYF
. | TRBJ2-3 | TRBV5-1 | . | TGCGCCAGCAGCTTGACCTCTGGGGCTGGGGATACGCAGTATTTT | CASSLTSGAGDTQYF
. | TRBJ2-5 | TRBV7-7 | TRBD2 | TGTGCCAGCAGCTTATCGGGCGGGAGGGAAGAGACCCAGTACTTC | CASSLSGGREETQYF
few | TRBJ1-5 | TRBV19 | . | TGTGCCAGTAGTCCAGTGCGAGTCCGGTCCAATCAGCCCCAGCATTTT | CASSPVRVRSNQPQHF
. | TRBJ2-6 | TRBV7-9 | . | TGTGCCAGCAGCCCTCTGTTGAGGGAGTCTGGGGCCAACGTCCTGACTTTC | CASSPLLRESGANVLTF
. | TRBJ1-1 | TRBV5-1 | TRBD1 | TGCGCCAGCAGCTTGACAGACAGGGCGAGGACTGAAGCTTTCTTT | CASSLTDRARTEAFF
. | TRBJ1-5 | TRBV28 | . | TGTGCCAGCAGTTCTCCATTCGGGGGCAATCAGCCCCAGCATTTT | CASSSPFGGNQPQHF
. | TRBJ2-5 | TRBV6-6 | . | TGTGCCAGCAGAAGCCTCTCCGGGCCAAGGGAGACCCAGTACTTC | CASRSLSGPRETQYF
. | TRBJ2-3 | TRBV5-1 | . | TGCGCCAGCAGCGCGGTCACAGATACGCAGTATTTT | CASSAVTDTQYF
. | TRBJ1-2 | TRBV5-1 | . | TGCGCCAGCAGCCTGCCCGGAGCAGGGACCCGGAATGGCTACACCTTC | CASSLPGAGTRNGYTF
. | TRBJ2-1 | TRBV5-1 | . | TGCGCCAGCAGCCGAAACAGGGGAGGTGAGCAGTTCTTC | CASSRNRGGEQFF
. | TRBJ2-2 | TRBV19 | TRBD1 | TGTGCCACTAATACTCCAGGACAGGGGACCGGGGAGCTGTTTTTT | CATNTPGQGTGELFF
. | TRBJ1-1 | TRBV5-1 | TRBD1 | TGCGCCAGCAGCTTTCCGACAGGGGCGGGAAGCACTGAAGCTTTCTTT | CASSFPTGAGSTEAFF
. | TRBJ2-7 | TRBV6-5 | TRBD2 | TGTGCCAGCAGTTACGACGGGAGGTACGAGCAGTACTTC | CASSYDGRYEQYF
once | TRBJ2-7 | TRBV27 | TRBD2 | TGTGCCAGCGCGGGACTAGCGGGAGTAGGGGGCTACGAGCAGTACTTC | CASAGLAGVGGYEQYF
. | TRBJ2-1 | TRBV20-1 | . | TGCAGTGCTCCCGACGTGGGTGAGCAGTTCTTC | CSAPDVGEQFF
. | TRBJ2-2 | TRBV28 | . | TGTGCCAGCAGTATACCCACCGGGGAGCTGTTTTTT | CASSIPTGELFF